The 28 T cell receptor beta chains below come from one sample, sequenced in a study of blood T cells in healthy people across ages. A second 7 to 11 cycle PCR used barcoded and J-beta primers. TCRdb processed the 5' RACE reads anew with MiXCR; each CDR3 protein has one entry. The sample yields under 1,000,000 distinct CDR3 sequences, 36% seen once. Sample: blood. The receptors were gathered from a man aged 18 to 30 in good health.

The V gene is TRBV7-9, the J gene TRBJ1-5; TRBD1 matches 8 bases. V was clipped by 3 bases and J by 2 bases; unmatched bases: 9. Germline CDR1 reads SEHNR; CDR2 reads FQNEAQ (reference sequence). This CDR3 region has 17 residues. CDR3 protein: CASSFWQGARGNQPQHF. The CDR3 nucleotides read TGTGCCAGCAGCTTTTGGCAGGGGGCGCGGGGCAATCAGCCCCAGCATTTT. The full variable domain, in which reference TRBV7-9 and TRBJ1-5 provide the parts outside the CDR3, is DTGVSQNPRHKITKRGQNVTFRCDPISEHNRLYWYRQTLGQGPEFLTYFQNEAQLEKSRLLSDRFSAERPKGSFSTLEIQRTEQGDSAMYLCASSFWQGARGNQPQHFGDGTRLSIL.

V is TRBV5-1 and J is TRBJ2-1, with 10 positions matching TRBD2. V was clipped by 4 bases and J by 1 base; unmatched bases: 14. The CDR3 spans 19 residues. Germline values: CDR1 SGHRS, CDR2 YFSETQ. The CDR3 coding sequence is TGCGCCAGCAGCACACTGAGCGGGGGGGCCATCCGATCCTACAATGAGCAGTTCTTC. It codes for CASSTLSGGAIRSYNEQFF.

Remarks on this clonotype: This clone may be a read error of a much larger clone one base away. J is TRBJ2-5 and V is TRBV12-3 or TRBV12-4; the match to TRBD2 covers 8 bases. V lost 7 bases, J lost 2 bases, and 3 bases stayed unmatched. CDR3 size: 13 residues. CDR3 coding DNA: TGTGCCAGCACCGGGGGGGGGCAAGAGACCCAGTACTTC. This sequence encodes CASTGGGQETQYF.

The V and J genes are TRBV6-4 and TRBJ2-5; TRBD1 is a possible D gene (6 bases). The CDR3 runs to 15 residues. Looked up from germline, CDR1 is MRHNA and CDR2 is SNTAGT. V was trimmed by 8 bases and J by 2 bases, leaving 18 bases between them. The CDR3 sequence is CASLKRRGSQETQYF. CDR3 in DNA: TGTGCCAGCTTGAAGCGCAGGGGTTCGCAAGAGACCCAGTACTTC.

For this clonotype: Since a much larger clone is just one base distant, this may be a read error. This chain joins TRBV6-1 and TRBJ2-1, with D hard to call. This CDR3 comprises 16 residues. Germline assignment: CDR1 MNHNS and CDR2 SASEGT. The DNA for the CDR3 is TGTGCCAGCAGTGAAGTGGCAGCTTCCCCCTACAGTGAGCAGTTCTTC. Its protein product is CASSEVAASPYSEQFF.

The chain uses TRBV25-1 and TRBJ2-2; 7 bases are a match to TRBD1. Germline V gene data show CDR1 as MGHDK and CDR2 as SYGVNS. J lost 5 bases, V lost 2 bases, and 2 bases had no gene match. The CDR3 sequence is 14 residues long. This chain's CDR3 is CASSETGATGELFF. The CDR3 bases are TGTGCCAGCAGTGAAACAGGGGCGACCGGGGAGCTGTTTTTT.

In its sample, this clonotype was seen once. A much larger clone lies one base from this, so it may be a read error. The gene calls are TRBV5-6 and TRBJ2-1, with 7 bases fitting TRBD2. The DNA end lines up better with TRBJ2-7; the J call may be wrong. There are 16 residues in the CDR3. From germline, CDR1 is SGHDT and CDR2 YYEEEE. For the CDR3, the DNA is TGTGCCAGCAGCCTGGGCGGGAGCCGCTCCTACAATGAGCAGTACTTC. Amino acids: CASSLGGSRSYNEQYF.

There are a few counts of this clonotype. V and J are TRBV6-5 and TRBJ2-3, with D maybe TRBD2 (7 bases). Germline CDR1 MNHEY, CDR2 SVGAGI. This CDR3 has 16 residues. V dropped 2 bases and J dropped 5 bases, with 17 bases sitting between them. The CDR3 protein is CASSYRGAWRGDTQYF. The CDR3 region has the DNA TGTGCCAGCAGTTACCGGGGGGCGTGGAGGGGAGATACGCAGTATTTT.

V is TRBV28 and J is TRBJ2-5; unclear D gene. CDR1 MDHEN and CDR2 SYDVKM come from the germline V gene. V was pared by 6 bases and J by 1 base, with 12 bases between. The CDR3 runs 14 residues. The CDR3: CASSVEWSQETQYF. The CDR3 bases are TGTGCCAGCAGCGTGGAATGGAGCCAAGAGACCCAGTACTTC.

This clonotype was seen at least ten times. A much larger clone lies one base from this, so it may be a read error. The chain combines TRBV4-1 with TRBJ1-6; D gene uncertain. This CDR3 is 16 amino acids long. Germline-derived CDR1 and CDR2 are MGHRA and YSYEKL. The CDR3 DNA is TGCGCCAGCAGCCAAGATGGGAGGCCCTCTAATTCACCCCCCCACTTT. This gives the protein CASSQDGRPSNSPPHF.

The rearrangement joins TRBV9 to TRBJ2-7; D is possibly TRBD1 or TRBD2 (5 bases each). From germline, CDR1 is SGDLS and CDR2 YYNGEE. The CDR3 runs to 15 residues. V was pared by 3 bases and J by 5 bases, with 18 bases between. The CDR3 DNA reads TGTGCCAGCAGCGGGGGGACGGAGAAAACCCACGAGCAGTACTTC. Protein: CASSGGTEKTHEQYF.

This chain links TRBV27 with TRBJ2-7, with 7 bases that match TRBD2. From germline, CDR1 is MNHEY and CDR2 SMNVEV (reference sequence). Trimming at V came to 6 bases and at J to 0 bases, leaving 17 bases not matched to a gene. The CDR3 runs to 18 residues. The CDR3 sequence: CASRGYTGGGPSSYEQYF. CDR3 in DNA: TGTGCCAGCAGAGGGTATACTGGCGGGGGACCGAGCTCCTACGAGCAGTACTTC.

The chain is built from TRBV2 and TRBJ2-4; TRBD1 might be the D (5 bases). The V end was cut by 7 bases, the J end by 3 bases, with 16 bases between. The CDR3 has 15 residues. Germline V gives CDR1 SNHLY, CDR2 FYNNEI. The CDR3: CASNLSGHVKNIQYF. CDR3 coding DNA: TGTGCCAGCAACCTCTCCGGACATGTCAAAAACATTCAGTACTTC.

The table lists this clonotype with many counts. The CDR3 bases are TGCGCCAGCAGCCAAGACAGGGGAAGGGACATTCAGTACTTC. It translates to CASSQDRGRDIQYF. This rearrangement joins TRBV4-3 to TRBJ2-4; weak D call: TRBD1 (6 bases). From germline, CDR1 is LGHNA and CDR2 YSLEER. Trimming left V 0 bases short and J 8 bases short, with 11 bases between. The CDR3 is 14 amino acids.

The gene calls are TRBV7-2 and TRBJ1-2, with 9 positions matching TRBD1. The CDR3 loop spans 15 amino acids. J lost 8 bases, V lost 3 bases, and 10 bases had no gene match. Germline-derived CDR1 and CDR2 are SGHTA and FQGNSA. CDR3 nucleotide sequence: TGTGCCAGCAGCTTGGGACAGGGACGATTGGGAGGCTACACCTTC. It yields the protein CASSLGQGRLGGYTF.

The J gene is TRBJ1-1, the V gene TRBV10-3; perhaps TRBD1 as D (5 bases). This CDR3 spans 13 amino acids. V dropped 6 bases and J dropped 1 base, with 9 bases sitting between them. Germline CDR1 is ENHRY and CDR2 is SYGVKD. The CDR3, as DNA: TGTGCCATCAGCCCCGACAGGAACACTGAAGCTTTCTTT. Protein: CAISPDRNTEAFF.

The genes are TRBV7-9 and TRBJ2-5; the D gene is possibly TRBD1 (6 bases). Looked up from germline, CDR1 is SEHNR and CDR2 is FQNEAQ (reference sequence). Between the trimmed V and J ends, which lost 3 bases and 4 bases, there was a span of 15 bases. The CDR3 is 15 amino acids. CDR3 sequence reads: CASSFSTGWAETQYF. In DNA form, the CDR3 reads TGTGCCAGCAGCTTCAGCACAGGGTGGGCAGAGACCCAGTACTTC.

This chain connects TRBV3-1 to TRBJ1-2; D uncertain. Germline-derived CDR1 and CDR2 are LGHDT and YNNKEL (reference sequence). Trimming stripped 1 base from V and 5 bases from J, with 8 bases between. The CDR3 consists of 13 residues. For the CDR3, the DNA is TGTGCCAGCAGCCAAGCGGAATATTATGGCTACACCTTC. This translates into CASSQAEYYGYTF.

This clonotype was seen a handful of times. The chain employs TRBV10-3 and TRBJ1-1, with D possibly TRBD1 on 6 matching bases. Per germline, CDR1 ENHRY and CDR2 SYGVKD. V was cut by 6 bases and J by 5 bases, with 16 bases left in between. This CDR3 region has 14 residues. The CDR3 nucleotides read TGTGCCATCAGATTACAGGGAGTAGAGACTGAAGCTTTCTTT. Translated: CAIRLQGVETEAFF.

This chain links TRBV2 with TRBJ1-6; TRBD1 is a possible D gene (5 bases). V gave up 6 bases and J gave up 4 bases, with 10 bases separating them. Germline CDR1 reads SNHLY; CDR2 reads FYNNEI. This CDR3 has 14 residues. The CDR3 region has the DNA TGTGCCAGCAGGGACACTGAGTATAATTCACCCCTCCACTTT. Translating it yields CASRDTEYNSPLHF.

The genes are TRBV7-6 and TRBJ2-7; tentative D call: TRBD1 (7 bases). In germline, CDR1 is SGHVS, CDR2 FNYEAQ. V dropped 8 bases and J dropped 0 bases, with 17 bases sitting between them. The CDR3 runs to 15 residues. In DNA form, the CDR3 reads TGTGCCAGCGGGGGGTGGGGACAGAGCTCCTACGAGCAGTACTTC. This sequence encodes CASGGWGQSSYEQYF.

The table lists this clonotype with many counts. V usage is TRBV15 and J usage is TRBJ2-4, with D unresolved. Germline V CDR1 and CDR2: LNHNV, YYDKDF (reference sequence). V shed 3 bases and J shed 0 bases, with 21 bases lying between them. This CDR3 has 19 amino acids. CDR3 loop: CATSRVRGGVTRAKNIQYF. CDR3 nucleotides: TGTGCCACCAGCAGGGTACGAGGTGGGGTCACCCGAGCCAAAAACATTCAGTACTTC.

The V gene is TRBV12-3 or TRBV12-4, the J gene TRBJ2-1; D not certain. This CDR3 is built from 15 residues. Trimming shortened V by 8 bases and J by 4 bases, and 18 bases separated the two germline ends. CDR3 bases: TGTGCCAGCTCAGTTGGCAACCAAGTATACAATGAGCAGTTCTTC. Its translation: CASSVGNQVYNEQFF.

Only a few counts were recorded for this clonotype. V gene TRBV12-3 or TRBV12-4 combines with J gene TRBJ2-1, with 11 bases matching TRBD2. CDR3 length: 14 amino acids. Trimming cost V 6 bases and J 9 bases; bases outside gene matches: 7. The CDR3 loop is CASRYSGGAGEQFF. The CDR3 DNA reads TGTGCCAGCAGGTATAGCGGGGGGGCCGGTGAGCAGTTCTTC.

As for this clonotype: Given a much more abundant clone one base away, this may be a read error. V gene TRBV12-3 or TRBV12-4 combines with J gene TRBJ2-7; possibly TRBD1 for D (5 bases). V gave up 2 bases and J gave up 3 bases, with 20 bases separating them. The CDR3 has 17 residues. The CDR3 coding sequence is TGTGCCAGCAGTTTACCCCAGGGCAGGTCCGCCATCTACGAGCAGTACTTC. Translation: CASSLPQGRSAIYEQYF.

V and J are TRBV20-1 and TRBJ2-6; D gene ambiguous. Per the germline V gene, CDR1 is DFQATT and CDR2 is SNEGSKA (reference sequence). The CDR3 sequence is 14 residues long. The V and J ends lost 6 bases and 0 bases respectively, with 9 bases between them. The CDR3 spells CSAPGVSGANVLTF. In nucleotides, the CDR3 is TGCAGTGCCCCGGGCGTCTCTGGGGCCAACGTCCTGACTTTC.

In its sample, this clonotype was seen once. The conserved phenylalanine or tryptophan normally closing the CDR3 is absent here, so this likely arose from a read error. The chain recombines TRBV4-3 with TRBJ2-7, with 10 nucleotides matching TRBD1. CDR3 length equals 17 residues. CDR1 and CDR2 (germline): LGHNA, YSLEER. The J segment lost 2 bases and the V segment lost 0 bases, leaving 7 bases of the junction unmatched. CDR3 DNA: TGCGCCAGCAGCCAAGAGGTAGACAGGGGGCCGACCTACGAGCAGTACTTG. This gives the protein CASSQEVDRGPTYEQYL.

This clonotype was seen at least ten times. J is TRBJ2-3 and V is TRBV4-1; TRBD1 agrees at 7 bases. V was pared by 1 base and J by 3 bases, with 7 bases of the junction left unmatched. This CDR3 is 16 amino acids long. Germline V gives CDR1 MGHRA, CDR2 YSYEKL. The CDR3 sequence is CASSQGGGLLTDTQYF. The CDR3 DNA is TGCGCCAGCAGCCAAGGAGGGGGCTTACTTACAGATACGCAGTATTTT.